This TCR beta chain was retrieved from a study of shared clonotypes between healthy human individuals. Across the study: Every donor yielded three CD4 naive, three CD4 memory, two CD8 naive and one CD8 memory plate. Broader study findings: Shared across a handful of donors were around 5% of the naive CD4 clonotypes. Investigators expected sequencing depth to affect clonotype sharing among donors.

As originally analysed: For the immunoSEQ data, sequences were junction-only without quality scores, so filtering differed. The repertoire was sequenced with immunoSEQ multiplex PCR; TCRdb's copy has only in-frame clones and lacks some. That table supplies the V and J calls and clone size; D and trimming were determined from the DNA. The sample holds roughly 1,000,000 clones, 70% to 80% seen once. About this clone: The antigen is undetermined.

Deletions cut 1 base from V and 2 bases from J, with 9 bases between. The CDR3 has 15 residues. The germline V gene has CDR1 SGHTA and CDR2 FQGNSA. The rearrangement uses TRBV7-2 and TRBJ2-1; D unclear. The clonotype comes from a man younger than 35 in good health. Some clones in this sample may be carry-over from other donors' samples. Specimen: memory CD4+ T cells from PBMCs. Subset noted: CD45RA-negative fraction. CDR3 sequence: CASSLVPEAYNEQFF. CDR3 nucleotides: TGTGCCAGCAGCTTAGTTCCAGAGGCCTACAATGAGCAGTTCTTC.